This TCR beta chain stems from a study of CDR3 diversity in severe acne. This clonotype is a singleton in its sample. V shed 5 bases and J 5 bases; nucleotides not matched to a gene: 22. CDR1 and CDR2 (germline): SGHTA, FQGNSA. The CDR3 is 20 residues long. TCRdb re-called the PCR reads through MiXCR, storing one row per CDR3 protein. The table has 85,000 to 120,000 distinct CDR3 sequences, approximately 47% seen once. This receptor was identified in a male donor with acne. The sequenced sample was blood. The rearrangement links TRBV7-2 to TRBJ2-5; 11 bases map to TRBD1. This chain's CDR3 is CASSRRALTQRTGGGETQYF. CDR3 in DNA: TGTGCCAGCAGCCGGAGAGCTTTGACCCAACGGACAGGGGGCGGTGAGACCCAGTACTTC.